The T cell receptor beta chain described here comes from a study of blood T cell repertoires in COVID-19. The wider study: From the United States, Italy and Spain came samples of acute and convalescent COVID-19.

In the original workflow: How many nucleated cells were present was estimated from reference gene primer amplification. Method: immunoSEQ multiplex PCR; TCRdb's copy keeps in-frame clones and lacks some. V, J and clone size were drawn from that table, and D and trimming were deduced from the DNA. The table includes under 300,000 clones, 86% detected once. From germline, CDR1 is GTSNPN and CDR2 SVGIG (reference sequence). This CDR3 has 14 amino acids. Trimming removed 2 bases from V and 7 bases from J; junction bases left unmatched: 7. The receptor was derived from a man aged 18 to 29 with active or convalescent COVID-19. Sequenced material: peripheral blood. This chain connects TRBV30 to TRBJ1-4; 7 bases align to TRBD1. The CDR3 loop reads CAWSRGLGTEKLFF. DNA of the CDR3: TGTGCCTGGAGTAGGGGGCTAGGGACTGAAAAACTGTTTTTT. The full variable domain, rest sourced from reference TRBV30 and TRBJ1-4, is SQTIHQWPATLVQPVGSPLSLECTVEGTSNPNLYWYRQAAGRGLQLLFYSVGIGQISSEVPQNLSASRPQDRQFILSSKKLLLSDSGFYLCAWSRGLGTEKLFFGSGTQLSVL.